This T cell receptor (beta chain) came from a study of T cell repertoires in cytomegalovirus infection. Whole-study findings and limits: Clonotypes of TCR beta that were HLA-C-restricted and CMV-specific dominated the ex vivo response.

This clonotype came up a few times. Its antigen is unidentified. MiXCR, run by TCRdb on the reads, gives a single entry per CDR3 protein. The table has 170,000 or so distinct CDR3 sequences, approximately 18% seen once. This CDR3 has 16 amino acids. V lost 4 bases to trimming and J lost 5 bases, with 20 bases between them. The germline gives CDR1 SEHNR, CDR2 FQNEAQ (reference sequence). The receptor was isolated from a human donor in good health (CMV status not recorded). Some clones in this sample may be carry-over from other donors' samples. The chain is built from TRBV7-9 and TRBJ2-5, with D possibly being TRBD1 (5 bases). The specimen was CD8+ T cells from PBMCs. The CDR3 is CASSSGTGYQGETQYF. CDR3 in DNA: TGTGCCAGCAGCTCGGGCACAGGATACCAGGGTGAGACCCAGTACTTC.